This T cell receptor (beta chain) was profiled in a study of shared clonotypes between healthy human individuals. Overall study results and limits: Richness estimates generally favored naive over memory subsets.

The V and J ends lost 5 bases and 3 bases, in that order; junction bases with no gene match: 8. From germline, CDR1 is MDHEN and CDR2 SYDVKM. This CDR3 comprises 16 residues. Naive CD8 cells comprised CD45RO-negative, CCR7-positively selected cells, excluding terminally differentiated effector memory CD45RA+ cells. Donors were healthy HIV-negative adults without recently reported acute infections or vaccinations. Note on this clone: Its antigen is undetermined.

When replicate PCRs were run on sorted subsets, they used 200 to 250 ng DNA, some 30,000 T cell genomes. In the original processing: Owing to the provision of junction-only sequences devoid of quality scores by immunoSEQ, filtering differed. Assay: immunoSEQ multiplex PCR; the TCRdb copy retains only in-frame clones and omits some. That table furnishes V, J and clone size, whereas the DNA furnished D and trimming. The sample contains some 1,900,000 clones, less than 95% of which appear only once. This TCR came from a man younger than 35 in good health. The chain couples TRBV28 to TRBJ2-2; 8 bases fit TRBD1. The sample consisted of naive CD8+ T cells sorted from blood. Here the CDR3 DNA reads TGTGCCAGCAGTCCGCATACAGGGGGGTACACCGGGGAGCTGTTTTTT. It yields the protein CASSPHTGGYTGELFF.